Below, 24 T cell receptor beta chains from the same sample are listed, as sequenced in a study of cytomegalovirus exposure and HLA in healthy donors. Primers for the PCR totalled 60 Vbeta and 13 Jbeta. The table came from immunoSEQ multiplex PCR; TCRdb's copy has only in-frame clones and leaves some out. The sample lists 45,000 to 60,000 clones, about three quarters occurring once. Sequencing was carried out using PBMCs. The receptors originated from a man between 18 and 29 years old in good health and CMV-seronegative.

This clone was observed a single time. The chain is built from TRBV5-4 and TRBJ2-5, with 15 positions matching TRBD2. Germline V gives CDR1 SGHNT, CDR2 YYREEE (reference sequence). There are 17 residues in the CDR3. After removal of 0 bases from V and 5 bases from J, the junction contained 5 bases not matched to a gene. CDR3 DNA sequence: TGTGCCAGCAGCTTGGGGGGACTAGCGGGAGGTTTCGAGACCCAGTACTTC. Translated: CASSLGGLAGGFETQYF.

The chain employs TRBV7-8 and TRBJ1-2; unclear D gene. The CDR3 consists of 13 residues. V shed 0 bases and J shed 6 bases, with 8 bases lying between them. The V gene's germline CDR1 is SGHVS and CDR2 FQNEAQ. As DNA, the CDR3 is TGTGCCAGCAGCTTAGCGAAGAGTCATGGCTACACCTTC. Encoded protein: CASSLAKSHGYTF.

The V gene is TRBV6-4, the J gene TRBJ2-3; 13 bases map to TRBD2. The CDR3 loop spans 20 amino acids. Germline trimming cut 0 bases from V and 0 bases from J; bases unmatched to any gene: 9. Germline V gene data show CDR1 as MRHNA and CDR2 as SNTAGT. CDR3: CASSDSPLAGGPSSTDTQYF. As DNA, the CDR3 is TGTGCCAGCAGTGACTCACCACTAGCGGGAGGGCCATCGAGCACAGATACGCAGTATTTT.

This clone was detected only a few times. The chain has TRBV5-6 and TRBJ1-1; TRBD1 matches 8 bases. V dropped 3 bases and J dropped 4; count of bases not matched to a gene: 5. This CDR3 has 14 amino acids. Germline values: CDR1 SGHDT, CDR2 YYEEEE. CDR3 region: CASSWTTGGTEAFF. DNA for the CDR3: TGTGCCAGCAGCTGGACAACAGGGGGCACTGAAGCTTTCTTT.

This rearrangement joins TRBV9 to TRBJ2-2, with D uncertain. V lost 3 bases and J 0 bases, leaving 3 bases between the germline ends. Germline CDR1 reads SGDLS; CDR2 reads YYNGEE. This CDR3 has 13 residues. CDR3 sequence: CASSATNTGELFF. The CDR3 region has the DNA TGTGCCAGCAGCGCAACGAACACCGGGGAGCTGTTTTTT.

The rearrangement joins TRBV6-5 to TRBJ2-7, with D perhaps TRBD2 (6 bases). This CDR3 spans 13 amino acids. With 6 bases removed from V and 4 bases from J, the gap between germline ends came to 13 bases. CDR1 is MNHEY, CDR2 SVGAGI, per germline. Here the CDR3 reads CASRRGLYYEQYF. The CDR3 DNA reads TGTGCCAGCAGACGAGGACTATATTACGAGCAGTACTTC.

The gene calls are TRBV28 and TRBJ2-4; TRBD2 might be the D (5 bases). CDR3 length: 15 amino acids. CDR1 and CDR2 (germline): MDHEN, SYDVKM. Trimming pared 4 bases from V and 0 bases from J, leaving 10 bases between. The CDR3 DNA is TGTGCCAGCAGTTCTCCGGGATCAGCCAAAAACATTCAGTACTTC. Amino acids: CASSSPGSAKNIQYF.

In its sample, this clone was seen once. The chain links TRBV28 to TRBJ2-7, with no clear D. This CDR3 is 15 amino acids long. Trimming took 5 bases from V and 0 from J, leaving 14 bases between them. Per the germline V gene, CDR1 is MDHEN and CDR2 is SYDVKM. DNA for the CDR3: TGTGCCAGCAGTCCGCTCCTACAGCTCTCCTACGAGCAGTACTTC. Amino acid sequence: CASSPLLQLSYEQYF. The variable domain in full, completed from reference TRBV28 and TRBJ2-7, reads DVKVTQSSRYLVKRTGEKVFLECVQDMDHENMFWYRQDPGLGLRLIYFSYDVKMKEKGDIPEGYSVSREKKERFSLILESASTNQTSMYLCASSPLLQLSYEQYFGPGTRLTVT.

The chain joins TRBV10-3 to TRBJ1-1; 7 bases agree with TRBD1. The CDR3 consists of 15 residues. Germline values: CDR1 ENHRY, CDR2 SYGVKD. Trimming removed 5 bases from V and 0 bases from J; junction bases left unmatched: 6. This CDR3 is CAISTRDSMNTEAFF. As DNA, the CDR3 is TGTGCCATCAGTACGCGGGACAGCATGAACACTGAAGCTTTCTTT.

CDR3 region: CASSLGTGGHNEQFF. DNA of the CDR3: TGCGCCAGCAGCCTCGGGACAGGAGGTCACAATGAGCAGTTCTTC. This rearrangement joins TRBV5-1 to TRBJ2-1; 8 bases are shared with TRBD1. The CDR3 is 15 amino acids. CDR1 is SGHRS and CDR2 is YFSETQ in the germline V gene. The ends lost 4 bases at V and 5 bases at J; junction bases unmatched: 8.

With respect to this clone: One end of the junction does not line up with germline, which may come from a read error. The chain recombines TRBV4-1 with TRBJ1-1; 7 nucleotides line up with TRBD1. Germline-derived CDR1 and CDR2 are MGHRA and YSYEKL. This CDR3 contains 14 residues. This CDR3 reads CASSPDLEGAGAHF. The CDR3 bases are TGCGCCAGCAGCCCTGATCTAGAGGGGGCAGGTGCCCATTTT.

The V call is TRBV4-1, the J call TRBJ1-2; unclear D gene. V was cut by 4 bases and J by 0 bases, with 9 bases left in between. Looked up from germline, CDR1 is MGHRA and CDR2 is YSYEKL. This CDR3 has 14 residues. CDR3: CASSPHQANYGYTF. In nucleotides, the CDR3 is TGCGCCAGCAGCCCTCACCAGGCTAACTATGGCTACACCTTC.

This clone was observed a handful of times. This rearrangement joins TRBV7-8 to TRBJ1-3; D perhaps matches TRBD1 (5 bases). V was cut by 1 base and J by 2 bases, with 6 bases left in between. In germline, CDR1 is SGHVS, CDR2 FQNEAQ. There are 14 residues in the CDR3. CDR3 in amino acids: CASSLGRAGNTIYF. The CDR3 nucleotides are TGTGCCAGCAGCTTAGGCAGGGCTGGAAACACCATATATTTT.

The rearrangement uses TRBV29-1 and TRBJ2-2; D is perhaps TRBD1 (5 bases). The V and J ends lost 0 bases and 6 bases respectively, with 8 bases between them. There are 13 residues in the CDR3. CDR1 SQVTM and CDR2 ANQGSEA come from the germline V gene. CDR3 loop: CSVEDQGPGELFF. For the CDR3, the DNA is TGCAGCGTTGAAGATCAGGGTCCCGGGGAGCTGTTTTTT.

The sample holds a few counts of this clone. The V call is TRBV29-1, the J call TRBJ2-1; 9 positions match TRBD2. From germline, CDR1 is SQVTM and CDR2 ANQGSEA. The CDR3 covers 13 residues. CDR3 residues: CSSGNILGNEQFF. DNA for the CDR3: TGCTCTAGCGGGAACATACTAGGCAATGAGCAGTTCTTC.

This chain connects TRBV29-1 to TRBJ1-1, with D maybe TRBD1 (6 bases). CDR1 is SQVTM, CDR2 ANQGSEA, per germline. Trimming took 0 bases from V and 11 from J, leaving 16 bases between them. CDR3 length: 13 residues. CDR3 protein: CSVEERAGAGAFF. In nucleotides, the CDR3 is TGCAGCGTTGAAGAGAGGGCGGGGGCCGGGGCTTTCTTT.

In its sample, this clone was seen a few times. The chain couples TRBV29-1 to TRBJ2-1; 8 bases map to TRBD1. With 6 bases clipped from V and 5 bases from J, the junction kept 12 bases outside the gene matches. This CDR3 is built from 15 residues. In germline, CDR1 is SQVTM, CDR2 ANQGSEA. In DNA, the CDR3 is TGCAGCGTCGCAACAGGGGGTTGGAAGAACAATGAGCAGTTCTTC. Protein: CSVATGGWKNNEQFF.

This sequence joins TRBV13 and TRBJ2-1; 7 nucleotides match TRBD1. Trimming took 5 bases from V and 3 from J; bases not matched to a gene: 10. The CDR3 has 16 residues. Germline lookup yields CDR1 PRHDT and CDR2 FYEKMQ (reference sequence). DNA for the CDR3: TGTGCCAGCAGCACCCAAGACAGGGATGTCTACAATGAGCAGTTCTTC. This codes for CASSTQDRDVYNEQFF.

The V and J genes are TRBV23-1 and TRBJ2-7; D gene unclear. TRBV23-1 is designated an ORF whose function remains uncertain. V was trimmed by 6 bases and J by 0 bases, leaving 15 bases between them. There are 15 residues in the CDR3. CDR3 protein: CASRKTCVNSYEQYF. For the CDR3, the DNA is TGCGCCAGCAGGAAGACTTGCGTCAACTCCTACGAGCAGTACTTC.

This clone was detected only a few times. The rearrangement links TRBV4-1 to TRBJ2-7, with a tentative D call TRBD1 (5 bases). The CDR3 has 15 amino acids. Germline loops: CDR1 MGHRA, CDR2 YSYEKL. V lost 1 base to trimming and J lost 0 bases, with 10 bases between them. This CDR3 is CASSQVGHSSYEQYF. Here the CDR3 DNA reads TGCGCCAGCAGCCAAGTTGGACACAGCTCCTACGAGCAGTACTTC.

The chain recombines TRBV7-2 with TRBJ2-3; D remains ambiguous. CDR3 length: 12 residues. CDR1 is SGHTA and CDR2 is FQGNSA in the germline V gene. Trimming shortened V by 1 base and J by 12 bases, and 11 bases separated the two germline ends. CDR3 DNA: TGTGCCAGCAGCTTAGATCGGTCGCCCCAGTATTTT. Its protein is CASSLDRSPQYF.

V usage is TRBV4-1 and J usage is TRBJ1-1; D not certain. The CDR3 contains 15 residues. Trimming took 1 base from V and 6 from J, leaving 15 bases between them. Germline values: CDR1 MGHRA, CDR2 YSYEKL. CDR3 residues: CASSQVRSDTSEAFF. The DNA for the CDR3 is TGCGCCAGCAGCCAAGTTAGGTCAGACACTTCTGAAGCTTTCTTT.

The chain uses TRBV5-4 and TRBJ1-5, with 12 nucleotides matching TRBD1. The germline CDR1 and CDR2 sequences are SGHNT and YYREEE (reference sequence). CDR3 length: 16 residues. The junction had 5 bases not matched to a gene; V was cut back by 2 bases and J by 5 bases. The CDR3 bases are TGTGCCAGCAGCTTCCGGGACAGGGGGCTATATCAGCCCCAGCATTTT. Translated, it gives CASSFRDRGLYQPQHF.

The J gene is TRBJ1-2, the V gene TRBV7-6, with D unresolved. Germline loops: CDR1 SGHVS, CDR2 FNYEAQ. V was clipped by 1 base and J by 4 bases, with 10 bases between them. The CDR3 has 14 residues. The CDR3 sequence is CASSLVPGGYGYTF. CDR3 sequence (DNA): TGTGCCAGCAGCTTAGTCCCGGGTGGCTATGGCTACACCTTC.